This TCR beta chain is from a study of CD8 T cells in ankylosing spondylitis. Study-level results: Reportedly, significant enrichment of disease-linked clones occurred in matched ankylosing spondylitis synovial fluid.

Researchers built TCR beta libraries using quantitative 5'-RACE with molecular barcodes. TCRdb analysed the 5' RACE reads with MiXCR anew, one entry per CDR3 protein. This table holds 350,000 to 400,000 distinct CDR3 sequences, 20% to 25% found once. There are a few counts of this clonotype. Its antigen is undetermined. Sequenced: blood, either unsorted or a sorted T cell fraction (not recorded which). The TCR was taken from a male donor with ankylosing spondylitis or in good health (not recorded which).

CDR3 sequence: CASSFGGATKETQYF. The CDR3 nucleotides read TGTGCCAGCAGCTTTGGCGGAGCCACTAAAGAGACCCAGTACTTC. This chain connects TRBV11-2 to TRBJ2-5; no clear D. V lost 3 bases and J 3 bases, leaving 14 bases between the germline ends. This CDR3 is built from 15 residues. Germline V gives CDR1 SGHAT, CDR2 FQNNGV. The entire variable domain, with the rest obtained from reference TRBV11-2 and TRBJ2-5, is as follows: EAGVAQSPRYKIIEKRQSVAFWCNPISGHATLYWYQQILGQGPKLLIQFQNNGVVDDSQLPKDRFSAERLKGVDSTLKIQPAKLEDSAVYLCASSFGGATKETQYFGPGTRLLVL.